Below, one T cell receptor (beta chain) is given with its context. The PCR employed 60 Vbeta primers together with 13 Jbeta primers. Data came from immunoSEQ multiplex PCR; TCRdb stores just in-frame clones and leaves some out. The table includes approximately 170,000 clones, 85% detected once. The data were obtained in a study of cytomegalovirus exposure and HLA in healthy donors. The CDR3 extends over 13 amino acids. CDR1 and CDR2 (germline): SGHTA, FQGTGA. V dropped 4 bases and J dropped 5; count of bases not matched to a gene: 1. This receptor was obtained from a boy aged 2 to 10 in good health and CMV-seronegative. The chain has TRBV7-3 and TRBJ1-5; 8 bases fit TRBD1. The sequencing input was PBMCs. The CDR3: CASSSDRDQPQHF. CDR3 in DNA: TGTGCCAGCAGCTCGGACAGGGATCAGCCCCAGCATTTT.